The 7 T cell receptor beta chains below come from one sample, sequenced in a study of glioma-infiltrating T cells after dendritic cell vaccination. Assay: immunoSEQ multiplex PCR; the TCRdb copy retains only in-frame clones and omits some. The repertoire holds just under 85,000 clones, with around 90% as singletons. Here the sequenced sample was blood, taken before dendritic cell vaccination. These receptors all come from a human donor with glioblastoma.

The CDR3 here is CASSDLGSYTGELFF. As DNA, the CDR3 is TGTGCCAGCAGTGACCTCGGGTCCTACACCGGGGAGCTGTTTTTT. J is TRBJ2-2 and V is TRBV25-1; the D is unclear. This CDR3 is 15 amino acids long. Per germline, CDR1 MGHDK and CDR2 SYGVNS. Trimming shortened V by 3 bases and J by 3 bases, and 11 bases separated the two germline ends.

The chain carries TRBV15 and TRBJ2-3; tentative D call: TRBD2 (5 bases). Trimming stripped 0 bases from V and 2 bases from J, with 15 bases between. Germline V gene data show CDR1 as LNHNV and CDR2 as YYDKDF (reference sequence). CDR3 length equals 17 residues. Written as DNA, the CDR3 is TGTGCCACCAGCAGAGATCTGAGGGAGATACTCACAGATACGCAGTATTTT. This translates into CATSRDLREILTDTQYF.

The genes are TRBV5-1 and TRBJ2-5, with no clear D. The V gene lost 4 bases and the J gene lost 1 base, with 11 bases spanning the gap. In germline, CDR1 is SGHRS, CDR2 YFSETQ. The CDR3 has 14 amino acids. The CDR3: CASSPYAAQETQYF. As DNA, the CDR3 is TGCGCCAGCAGCCCCTATGCCGCCCAAGAGACCCAGTACTTC.

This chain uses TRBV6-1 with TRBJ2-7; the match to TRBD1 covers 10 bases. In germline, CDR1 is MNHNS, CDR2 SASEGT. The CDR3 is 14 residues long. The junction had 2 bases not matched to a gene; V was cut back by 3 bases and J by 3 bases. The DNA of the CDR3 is TGTGCCAGCAGTGAGACAGGGGGCGGCTACGAGCAGTACTTC. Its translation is CASSETGGGYEQYF.

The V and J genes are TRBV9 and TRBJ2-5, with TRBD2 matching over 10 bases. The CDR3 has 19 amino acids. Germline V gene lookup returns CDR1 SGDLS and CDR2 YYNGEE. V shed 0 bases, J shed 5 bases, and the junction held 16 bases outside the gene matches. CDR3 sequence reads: CASSVGVASGGLERETQYF. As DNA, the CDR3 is TGTGCCAGCAGCGTAGGGGTTGCTAGCGGGGGACTCGAAAGGGAGACCCAGTACTTC.

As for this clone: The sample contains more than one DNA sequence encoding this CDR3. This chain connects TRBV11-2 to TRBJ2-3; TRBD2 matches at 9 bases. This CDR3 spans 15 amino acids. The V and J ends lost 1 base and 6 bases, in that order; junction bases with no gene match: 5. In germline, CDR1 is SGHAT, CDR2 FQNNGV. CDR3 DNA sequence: TGTGCCAGCAGCTTAGGGCTAGCGGGAAGGGATACGCAGTATTTT. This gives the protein CASSLGLAGRDTQYF.

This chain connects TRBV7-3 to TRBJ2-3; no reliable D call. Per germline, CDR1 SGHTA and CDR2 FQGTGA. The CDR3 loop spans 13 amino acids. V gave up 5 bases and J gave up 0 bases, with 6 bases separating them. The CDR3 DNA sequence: TGTGCCAGCAGCCCCACTAGCACAGATACGCAGTATTTT. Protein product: CASSPTSTDTQYF. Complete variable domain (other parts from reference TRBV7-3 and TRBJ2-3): GAGVSQTPSNKVTEKGKYVELRCDPISGHTALYWYRQSLGQGPEFLIYFQGTGAADDSGLPNDRFFAVRPEGSVSTLKIQRTERGDSAVYLCASSPTSTDTQYFGPGTRLTVL.